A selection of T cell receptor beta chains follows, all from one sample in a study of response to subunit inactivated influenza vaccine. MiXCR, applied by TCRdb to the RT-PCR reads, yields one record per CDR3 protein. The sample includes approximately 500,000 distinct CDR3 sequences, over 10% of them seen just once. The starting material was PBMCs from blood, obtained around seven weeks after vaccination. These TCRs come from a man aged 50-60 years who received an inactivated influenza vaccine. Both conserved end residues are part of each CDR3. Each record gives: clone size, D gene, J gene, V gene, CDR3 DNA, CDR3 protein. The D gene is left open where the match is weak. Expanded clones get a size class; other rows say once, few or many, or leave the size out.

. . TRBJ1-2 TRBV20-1 TGCAGTGCTAGAGATCTCAGAAACTATGGCTACACCTTC CSARDLRNYGYTF
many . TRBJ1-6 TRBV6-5 TGTGCCAGCAGTTACTCGTACAGTCGAACAGCCTATAATTCACCCCTCCACTTT CASSYSYSRTAYNSPLHF
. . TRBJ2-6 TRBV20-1 TGCAGTGCTAGAGATGAACGGGGGCGCAGGTCTGGGGCCAACGTCCTGACTTTC CSARDERGRRSGANVLTF
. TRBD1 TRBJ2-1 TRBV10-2 TGCGCCAGCAGTGAGCCCCGATTAGGCGGACAGGGTGGTTCCTACAATGAGCAGTTCTTC CASSEPRLGGQGGSYNEQFF
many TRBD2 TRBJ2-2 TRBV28 TGTGCCAGCAACCTACTAGCGGGAGACACCGGGGAGCTGTTTTTT CASNLLAGDTGELFF
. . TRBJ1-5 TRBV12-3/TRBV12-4 TGTGCCAGCAGTGTCTCATGGAGCCAGCCCCAGCATTTT CASSVSWSQPQHF
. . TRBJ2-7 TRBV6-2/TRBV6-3 TGTGCCAGCAGTTACCCCCTGGACAGATCCTACGAGCAGTACTTC CASSYPLDRSYEQYF
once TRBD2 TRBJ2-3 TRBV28 TGTGCCAGCAGTTTAGGGACTAGCGGGAGTGACAGCACAGATACGCAGTATTTT CASSLGTSGSDSTDTQYF
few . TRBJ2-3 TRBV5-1 TGCGCCAGCAGCTTGGAGGTGCGTGCTGCCTTGGGCACAGATACGCAGTATTTT CASSLEVRAALGTDTQYF
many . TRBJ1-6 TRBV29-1 TGCAGCGTTGCGACAGGAGCTACCCTCCACTTT CSVATGATLHF